The clone carrying this T cell receptor (beta chain) turned up a few times. This entry comes from a study of blood T cell repertoires in COVID-19. The wider study: COVID-19 samples from acute and convalescent phases originated in the United States, Italy and Spain. Nucleic acid was either cDNA or gDNA, and it came from T cells, B-cell-depleted T cells, or PBMCs.

The length of the CDR3 is 13 residues. CDR1 SGHDN and CDR2 FVKESK come from the germline V gene. V was pared by 3 bases and J by 5 bases, with 10 bases between. In the authors' methods: Estimated nucleated cell counts came from reference gene primer amplification. TCRdb's copy holds only in-frame clones and misses some; the assay was immunoSEQ multiplex PCR. That table supplies the V and J calls and clone size; D and trimming were determined from the DNA. The sample shows 95,000 to 150,000 clones, approximately 80% of them seen only once. The sequenced material came from peripheral blood. The rearrangement links TRBV14 to TRBJ2-5; D gene ambiguous. The TCR originated in a woman in her 70s with acute or convalescent COVID-19. The CDR3 DNA follows: TGTGCCAGCAGCCACTTTAACGGGGAGACCCAGTACTTC. Its translation is CASSHFNGETQYF.